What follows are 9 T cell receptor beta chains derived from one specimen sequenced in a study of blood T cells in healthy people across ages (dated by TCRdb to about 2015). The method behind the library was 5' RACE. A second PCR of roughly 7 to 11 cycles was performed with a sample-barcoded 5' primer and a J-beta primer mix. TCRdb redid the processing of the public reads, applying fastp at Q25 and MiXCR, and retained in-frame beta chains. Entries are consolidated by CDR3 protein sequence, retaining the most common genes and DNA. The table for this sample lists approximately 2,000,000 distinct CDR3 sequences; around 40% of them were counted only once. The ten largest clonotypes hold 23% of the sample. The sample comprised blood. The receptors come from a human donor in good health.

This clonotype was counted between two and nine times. The chain's CDR3 is CASSGMAAGQGYNEQFF. As DNA, the CDR3 is TGCGCCAGCAGCGGGATGGCAGCGGGACAGGGCTACAATGAGCAGTTCTTC. The rearrangement joins TRBV5-1 to TRBJ2-1; 9 bases map to TRBD1. The CDR3 spans 17 residues. J lost 3 bases, V lost 4 bases, and 11 bases had no gene match. In germline, CDR1 is SGHRS, CDR2 YFSETQ. The whole variable domain, filled in from reference TRBV5-1 and TRBJ2-1, reads KAGVTQTPRYLIKTRGQQVTLSCSPISGHRSVSWYQQTPGQGLQFLFEYFSETQRNKGNFPGRFSGRQFSNSRSEMNVSTLELGDSALYLCASSGMAAGQGYNEQFFGPGTRLTVL.

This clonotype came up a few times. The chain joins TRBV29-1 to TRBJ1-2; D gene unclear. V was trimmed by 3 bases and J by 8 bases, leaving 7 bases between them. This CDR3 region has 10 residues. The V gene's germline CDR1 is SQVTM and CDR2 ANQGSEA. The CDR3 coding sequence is TGCAGCGTTGAGAGGGAGGGCTACACCTTC. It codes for CSVEREGYTF.

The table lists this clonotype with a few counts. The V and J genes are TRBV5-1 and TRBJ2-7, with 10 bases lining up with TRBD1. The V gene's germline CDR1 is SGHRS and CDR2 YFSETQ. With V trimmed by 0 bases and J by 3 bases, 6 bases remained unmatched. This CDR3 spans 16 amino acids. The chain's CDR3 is CASSLGTTGGNYEQYF. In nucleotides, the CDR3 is TGCGCCAGCAGCTTGGGGACGACAGGGGGCAACTACGAGCAGTACTTC.

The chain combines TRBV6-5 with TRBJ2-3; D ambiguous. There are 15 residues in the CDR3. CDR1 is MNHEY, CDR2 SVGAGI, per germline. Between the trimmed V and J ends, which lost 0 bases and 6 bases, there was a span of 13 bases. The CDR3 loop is CASSYSKLGWDTQYF. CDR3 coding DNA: TGTGCCAGCAGTTACTCGAAGCTAGGGTGGGATACGCAGTATTTT.

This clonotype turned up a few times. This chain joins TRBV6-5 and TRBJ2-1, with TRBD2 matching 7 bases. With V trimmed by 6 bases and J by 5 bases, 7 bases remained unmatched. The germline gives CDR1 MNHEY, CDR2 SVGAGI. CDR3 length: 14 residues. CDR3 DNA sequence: TGTGCCAGCAGGCCCGGGACTACAAACAATGAGCAGTTCTTC. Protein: CASRPGTTNNEQFF.

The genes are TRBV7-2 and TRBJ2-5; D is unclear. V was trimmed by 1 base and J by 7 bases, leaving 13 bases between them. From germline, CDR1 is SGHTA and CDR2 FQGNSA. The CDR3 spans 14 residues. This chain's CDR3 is CASSLVVAFGTQYF. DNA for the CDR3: TGTGCCAGCAGCTTAGTGGTTGCCTTCGGGACCCAGTACTTC.

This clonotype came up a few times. CDR3 bases: TGTGCCAGCAGCTTAGACCCAGGGTACTACGAGCAGTACTTC. Translation gives CASSLDPGYYEQYF. This chain connects TRBV7-9 to TRBJ2-7; TRBD1 might be the D (5 bases). Per the germline V gene, CDR1 is SEHNR and CDR2 is FQNEAQ (reference sequence). Trimming removed 1 base at V and 3 bases at J, with 10 bases between. The CDR3 sequence is 14 residues long.

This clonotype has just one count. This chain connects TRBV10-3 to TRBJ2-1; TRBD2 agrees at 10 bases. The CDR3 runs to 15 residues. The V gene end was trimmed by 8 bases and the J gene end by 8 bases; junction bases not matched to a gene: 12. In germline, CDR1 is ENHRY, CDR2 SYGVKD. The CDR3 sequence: CAILRGASGGHEQFF. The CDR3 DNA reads TGTGCCATCCTGAGAGGGGCTAGCGGGGGACATGAGCAGTTCTTC.

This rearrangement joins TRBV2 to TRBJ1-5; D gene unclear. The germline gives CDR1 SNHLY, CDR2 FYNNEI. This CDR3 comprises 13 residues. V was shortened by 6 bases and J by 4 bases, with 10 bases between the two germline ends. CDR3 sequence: CASSDTLNQPQHF. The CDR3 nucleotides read TGTGCCAGCAGCGACACCTTGAATCAGCCCCAGCATTTT.